The sample holds a few counts of the clone carrying this TCR beta chain. The data stem from a study of CD4+ T cells in melanoma. Germline assignment: CDR1 LNHDA and CDR2 SQIVND (reference sequence). V gave up 6 bases and J gave up 4 bases, with 14 bases separating them. CDR3 length: 14 amino acids. Generated by immunoSEQ multiplex PCR, the TCRdb table keeps only in-frame clones and is missing some. The sample yields more than 15,000 clones, 81% seen once. The J gene is TRBJ2-3, the V gene TRBV19; D could derive from TRBD1 or TRBD2 (5 bases each). The clonotype comes from a human donor with melanoma. The specimen was cells from a culture (not recorded whether cultured in vitro). The CDR3 nucleotides read TGTGCCAGTAGGGATCTGAGGGGCGCAGATACGCAGTATTTT. Translating it yields CASRDLRGADTQYF.